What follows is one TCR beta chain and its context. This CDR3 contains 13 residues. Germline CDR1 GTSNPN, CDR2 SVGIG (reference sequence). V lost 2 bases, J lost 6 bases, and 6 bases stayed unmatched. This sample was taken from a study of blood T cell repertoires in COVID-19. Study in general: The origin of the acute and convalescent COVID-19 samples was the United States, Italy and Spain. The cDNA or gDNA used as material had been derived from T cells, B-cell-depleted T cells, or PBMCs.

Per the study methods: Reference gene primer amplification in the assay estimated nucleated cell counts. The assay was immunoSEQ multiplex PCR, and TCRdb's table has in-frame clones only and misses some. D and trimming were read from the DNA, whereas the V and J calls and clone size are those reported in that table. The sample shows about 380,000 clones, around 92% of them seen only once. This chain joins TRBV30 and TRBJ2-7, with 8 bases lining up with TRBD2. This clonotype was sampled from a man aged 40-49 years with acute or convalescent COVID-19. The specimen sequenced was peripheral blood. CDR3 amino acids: CAWSIRGGSEQYF. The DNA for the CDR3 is TGTGCCTGGAGTATCCGGGGGGGTTCCGAGCAGTACTTC.